The rows below give T cell receptor beta chains drawn from one sample of a study of CD8 T cells in Susac syndrome. MiXCR was run by TCRdb on the immunoSEQ multiplex PCR reads, yielding one entry per CDR3 protein. This table has 200,000 to 300,000 distinct CDR3 sequences, less than 96% appearing once. Sequencing was carried out using CD4+ T cells from PBMCs. These receptor sequences come from a human donor with Susac syndrome. The CDR3 runs from the conserved cysteine through the conserved F or W. The D gene is left open where the match is weak. A clone size is listed for some rows: how often the clone was seen (once, few, many), or a class if it is expanded.

>12|-|-|TRBV20-1|TRBJ1-5
CSARRKHQPQHF
TGCAGTGCTAGACGAAAACATCAGCCCCAGCATTTT
>17|-|-|TRBV19|TRBJ1-2
CASSIRPGATANYGYTF
TGTGCCAGTAGTATACGCCCCGGGGCAACTGCTAACTATGGCTACACCTTC
>13|TRBD1|-|TRBV7-2|TRBJ1-2
CASSRDSSYGYTF
TGTGCCAGCAGCCGGGACAGCTCCTATGGCTACACCTTC
>13|-|-|TRBV6-2/TRBV6-3|TRBJ1-4
CASSDPVPEKLFF
TGTGCCAGCAGTGACCCAGTTCCTGAAAAACTGTTTTTT
>14|TRBD2|once|TRBV4-2|TRBJ2-4
CASSREGAKNIQYF
TGTGCCAGCTCTCGGGAGGGCGCCAAAAACATTCAGTACTTC
>12|-|-|TRBV2|TRBJ2-3
CASSETVNTQYF
TGTGCCAGCAGCGAGACGGTGAATACGCAGTATTTT
>13|-|-|TRBV4-2|TRBJ2-5
CASSQATQETQYF
TGTGCCAGCAGCCAGGCCACCCAAGAGACCCAGTACTTC
>17|TRBD2|-|TRBV4-1|TRBJ2-1
CASSQDRTGGPGNEQFF
TGCGCCAGCAGCCAAGATAGGACGGGAGGGCCGGGAAATGAGCAGTTCTTC
>17|TRBD1|-|TRBV3-1|TRBJ2-1
CASSQGMTGGTYNEQFF
TGTGCCAGCAGCCAAGGGATGACAGGGGGCACCTACAATGAGCAGTTCTTC
>15|-|-|TRBV9|TRBJ1-1
CASSVDGRGDTEAFF
TGTGCCAGCAGCGTAGATGGGAGGGGAGACACTGAAGCTTTCTTT
>13|-|-|TRBV7-9|TRBJ2-5
CASSSGKGETQYF
TGTGCCAGCAGCTCCGGAAAGGGAGAGACCCAGTACTTC
>14|-|once|TRBV30|TRBJ1-5
CAWSYRQFNQPQHF
TGTGCCTGGAGTTACAGGCAGTTCAATCAGCCCCAGCATTTT
>16|-|-|TRBV18|TRBJ1-5
CASSPGVRGSNQPQHF
TGTGCCAGCTCACCAGGGGTCAGGGGCTCGAATCAGCCCCAGCATTTT
>13|-|-|TRBV20-1|TRBJ1-4
CSATQGLYEKLFF
TGCAGTGCCACACAGGGTCTGTACGAAAAACTGTTTTTT
>16|TRBD1|-|TRBV7-9|TRBJ1-2
CASSLMGTGGSYGYTF
TGTGCCAGCAGCTTGATGGGGACAGGGGGTTCTTATGGCTACACCTTC
>14|-|-|TRBV20-1|TRBJ1-5
CSARGVRGDQPQHF
TGCAGTGCTAGAGGAGTCAGGGGCGATCAGCCCCAGCATTTT